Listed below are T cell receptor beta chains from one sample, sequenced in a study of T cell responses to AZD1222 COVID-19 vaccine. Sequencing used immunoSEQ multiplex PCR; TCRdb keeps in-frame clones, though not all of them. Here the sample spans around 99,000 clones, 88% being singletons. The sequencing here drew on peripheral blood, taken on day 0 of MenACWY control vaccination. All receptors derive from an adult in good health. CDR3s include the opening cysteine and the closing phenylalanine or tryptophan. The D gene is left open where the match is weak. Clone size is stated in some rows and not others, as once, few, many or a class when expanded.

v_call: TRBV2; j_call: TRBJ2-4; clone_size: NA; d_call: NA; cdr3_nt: TGTGCCAGCAGGGTGCTAGCCAAAAACATTCAGTACTTC; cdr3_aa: CASRVLAKNIQYF
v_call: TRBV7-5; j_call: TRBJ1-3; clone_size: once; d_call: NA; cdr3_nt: TGTGCCAGAAGCATTTGGACTCGGGGTAGAATCAATTCTGGAAACACCATATATTTT; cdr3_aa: CARSIWTRGRINSGNTIYF
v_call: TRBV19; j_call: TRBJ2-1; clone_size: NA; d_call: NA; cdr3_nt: TGTGCCAGTAGTATTATGGGAGCCTCCTACAATGAGCAGTTCTTC; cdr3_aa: CASSIMGASYNEQFF
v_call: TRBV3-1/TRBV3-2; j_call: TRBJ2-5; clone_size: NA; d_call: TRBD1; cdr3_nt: TGTGCCAGCAGCCAGGCGACAGGGCAAGAGACCCAGTACTTC; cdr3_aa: CASSQATGQETQYF
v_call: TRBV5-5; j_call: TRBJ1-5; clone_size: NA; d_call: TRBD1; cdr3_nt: TGTGCCAGCAGCTTGGGAGGGGGACAGCCCCTCCCGAATCAGCCCCAGCATTTT; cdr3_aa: CASSLGGGQPLPNQPQHF
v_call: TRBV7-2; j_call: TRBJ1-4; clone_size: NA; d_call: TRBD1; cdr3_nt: TGTGCCAGCAGCTATACAGGGGCGAGGGAAAAACTGTTTTTT; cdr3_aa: CASSYTGAREKLFF
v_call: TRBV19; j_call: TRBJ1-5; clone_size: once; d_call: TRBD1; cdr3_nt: TGTGCCAGTAGTATAGGCAGGGGGCACAGTCAGCCCCAGCATTTT; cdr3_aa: CASSIGRGHSQPQHF
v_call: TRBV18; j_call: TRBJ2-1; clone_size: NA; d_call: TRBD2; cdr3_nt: TGTGCCAGCTCACCACCTAGCGGGAGAGGCGATGAGCAGTTCTTC; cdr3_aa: CASSPPSGRGDEQFF
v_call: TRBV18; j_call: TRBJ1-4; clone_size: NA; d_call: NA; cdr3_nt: TGTGCCAGCTCATCAGATAATCGTGGCCGAACTAATGAAAAACTGTTTTTT; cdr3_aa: CASSSDNRGRTNEKLFF
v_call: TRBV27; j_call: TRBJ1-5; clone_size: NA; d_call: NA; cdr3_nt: TGTGCCAGCGGGGAAGGGGGTCAGCCCCAGCATTTT; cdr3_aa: CASGEGGQPQHF
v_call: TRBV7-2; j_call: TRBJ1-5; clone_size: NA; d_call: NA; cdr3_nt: TGTGCCAGCACCTGGGATCTTAATCAGCCCCAGCATTTT; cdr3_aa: CASTWDLNQPQHF
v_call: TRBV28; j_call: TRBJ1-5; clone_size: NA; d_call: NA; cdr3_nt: TGTGCCAGCAGCCTGGGAGGGGCGGGTCAGCCCCAGCATTTT; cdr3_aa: CASSLGGAGQPQHF
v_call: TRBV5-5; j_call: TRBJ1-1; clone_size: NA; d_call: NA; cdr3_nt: TGTGCCAGCAGCTTGATTCGGCTAAAGAACCAACGTGGAACTGAAGCTTTCTTT; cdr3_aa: CASSLIRLKNQRGTEAFF
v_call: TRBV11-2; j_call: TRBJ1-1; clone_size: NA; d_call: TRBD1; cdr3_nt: TGTGCCAGCAGCTCTCAGGGGGTGACTGAAGCTTTCTTT; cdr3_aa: CASSSQGVTEAFF
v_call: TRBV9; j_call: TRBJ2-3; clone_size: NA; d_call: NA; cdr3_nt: TGTGCCAGCAGCCAAGGGGGATTCACAGATACGCAGTATTTT; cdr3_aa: CASSQGGFTDTQYF
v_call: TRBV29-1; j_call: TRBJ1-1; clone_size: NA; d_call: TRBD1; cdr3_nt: TGCAGCGTGACAGGGGACAATGACGGTGAAGCTTTCTTT; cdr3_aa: CSVTGDNDGEAFF
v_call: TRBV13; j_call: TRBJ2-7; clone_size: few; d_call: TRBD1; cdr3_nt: TGTGCCAGCAGCACATTGGACAGGGCCTACGAGCAGTACTTC; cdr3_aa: CASSTLDRAYEQYF
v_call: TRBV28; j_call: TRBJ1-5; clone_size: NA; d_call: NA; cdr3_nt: TGTGCCAGCAGTTTAAGGGTCCGGGGTTTAGCCCAGCATTTT; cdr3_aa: CASSLRVRGLAQHF